The 27 T cell receptor beta chains below all came from one sample that was sequenced in a study of T-cell reconstitution after alpha-beta-depleted transplantation in children. Unique molecular identifiers featured in how the TCRbeta library was prepared. Each CDR3 protein gets one entry after TCRdb re-called the PCR reads with MiXCR. There are hundreds of thousands of distinct CDR3 sequences in the sample; 20% to 30% occur only once, and 4% to 6% lies in the top ten. Sequences were derived from PBMCs, mostly from graft donor cells, sampled 360 days after TCRalphabeta/CD19-depleted stem cell transplant. These TCRs come from a female patient aged 2 to 10 who had a stem cell transplant for congenital amegakaryocytic thrombocytopenia, so the T cells may come from the graft donor.

The chain is built from TRBV12-3 or TRBV12-4 and TRBJ1-5, with TRBD1 identical over 7 bases. With 6 bases clipped from V and 11 bases from J, the junction kept 7 bases outside the gene matches. The CDR3 extends over 12 amino acids. CDR3 loop: CASSSGGATQHF. CDR3 nucleotide sequence: TGTGCCAGCAGCTCAGGGGGGGCGACCCAGCATTTT.

Turning to this clonotype: A read error may explain this, as a much larger clone is one base away. CDR3 in amino acids: CASRTDMMPAFF. In DNA, the CDR3 is TGTGCCAGCAGGACGGACATGATGCCGGCTTTCTTT. The rearrangement links TRBV12-3 or TRBV12-4 to TRBJ1-1, with D possibly being TRBD1 (5 bases). Trimming left V 6 bases short and J 11 bases short, with 16 bases between. The CDR3 consists of 12 residues.

This clonotype has more than one count but fewer than ten. This chain links TRBV10-3 with TRBJ2-5; possibly TRBD1 for D (5 bases). The V end lost 4 bases, the J end lost 2 bases, and 11 bases lay between the germline ends. Germline CDR1 reads ENHRY; CDR2 reads SYGVKD. This CDR3 has 14 residues. In DNA, the CDR3 is TGTGCCATCAGTGGGCCTACAGGACAAGAGACCCAGTACTTC. Protein sequence: CAISGPTGQETQYF.

The chain employs TRBV12-3 or TRBV12-4 and TRBJ2-7; 7 bases fit TRBD2. The CDR3 is 14 amino acids. The V gene end was trimmed by 6 bases and the J gene end by 2 bases; junction bases not matched to a gene: 7. The CDR3 loop reads CASSPGLSTYEQYF. The DNA for the CDR3 is TGTGCCAGCAGCCCGGGACTATCTACCTACGAGCAGTACTTC.

This chain links TRBV10-3 with TRBJ2-2; tentatively, D is TRBD2 (5 bases). Germline V lookup: CDR1 ENHRY, CDR2 SYGVKD. This CDR3 has 15 residues. The V gene lost 7 bases and the J gene lost 0 bases, with 12 bases spanning the gap. The CDR3 DNA is TGTGCCATCACTCCGACTAACGCGAACACCGGGGAGCTGTTTTTT. Translating gives CAITPTNANTGELFF.

The genes are TRBV20-1 and TRBJ2-7; D may be TRBD1 or TRBD2 (5 bases each). This CDR3 is 14 amino acids long. V gave up 4 bases and J gave up 0 bases, with 13 bases separating them. Germline loops: CDR1 DFQATT, CDR2 SNEGSKA (reference sequence). DNA for the CDR3: TGCAGTGCTATAGGGACGGATTACTCCTACGAGCAGTACTTC. Its translation: CSAIGTDYSYEQYF.

The table lists this clonotype with many counts. This chain uses TRBV12-3 or TRBV12-4 with TRBJ2-7, with TRBD1 as a possible D gene (6 bases). V lost 5 bases to trimming and J lost 3 bases, with 14 bases between them. CDR3 length: 14 amino acids. The CDR3 protein is CASSPRTADYEQYF. DNA of the CDR3: TGTGCCAGCAGTCCTCGGACAGCAGACTACGAGCAGTACTTC.

In this sample, this clonotype turned up a few times. V and J are TRBV28 and TRBJ2-5; no reliable D call. Deletions cut 7 bases from V and 3 bases from J, with 9 bases between. In germline, CDR1 is MDHEN, CDR2 SYDVKM. This CDR3 contains 12 residues. CDR3 residues: CASKEQEETQYF. The CDR3 DNA is TGTGCCAGCAAAGAGCAAGAAGAGACCCAGTACTTC.

The chain employs TRBV5-1 and TRBJ2-3; no clear D. Germline CDR1 is SGHRS and CDR2 is YFSETQ. CDR3 size: 14 residues. V dropped 2 bases and J dropped 6 bases, with 13 bases sitting between them. The CDR3 reads CASSFSPAFDTQYF. The CDR3 DNA reads TGCGCCAGCAGCTTTTCGCCCGCCTTTGATACGCAGTATTTT.

The CDR3 DNA reads as TGTGCCATCAGTGAAGACAGGAACGAGCAGTACTTC. This encodes CAISEDRNEQYF. The chain is built from TRBV10-3 and TRBJ2-7, with D tentatively TRBD1 (6 bases). Germline assignment: CDR1 ENHRY and CDR2 SYGVKD. CDR3 length: 12 residues. The V end lost 3 bases, the J end lost 5 bases, and 8 bases lay between the germline ends.

This chain uses TRBV4-3 with TRBJ1-5; D gene uncertain. Trimming stripped 1 base from V and 3 bases from J, with 10 bases between. Germline-derived CDR1 and CDR2 are LGHNA and YSLEER. The CDR3 is 15 amino acids. The CDR3 DNA follows: TGCGCCAGCAGCCAAGGAGCGGGGTTCAATCAGCCCCAGCATTTT. This codes for CASSQGAGFNQPQHF.

The V and J genes are TRBV28 and TRBJ1-2, with a tentative D call TRBD1 (5 bases). V was clipped by 8 bases and J by 4 bases, with 5 bases between them. The CDR3 runs 10 residues. Germline CDR1 and CDR2: MDHEN and SYDVKM. CDR3 DNA: TGTGCCAGCGGGGCCTATGGCTACACCTTC. This translates into CASGAYGYTF.

This clonotype was detected a few times. J is TRBJ2-1 and V is TRBV20-1, with 8 positions matching TRBD2. CDR1 and CDR2 from the germline V gene are DFQATT and SNEGSKA (reference sequence). After removal of 3 bases from V and 7 bases from J, the junction contained 11 bases not matched to a gene. The CDR3 sequence is 15 residues long. The CDR3 here is CSASYAGGTGNEQFF. The CDR3 nucleotides read TGCAGTGCTAGTTACGCGGGAGGCACGGGAAATGAGCAGTTCTTC.

This rearrangement joins TRBV11-2 to TRBJ2-7, with D perhaps matching TRBD2 (5 bases). Trimming removed 2 bases at V and 5 bases at J, with 10 bases between. The CDR3 runs 13 residues. CDR1 and CDR2 (germline): SGHAT, FQNNGV. The CDR3 sequence is CASSLIGSHEQYF. The CDR3 DNA sequence: TGTGCCAGCAGCTTAATAGGGAGCCACGAGCAGTACTTC.

This clonotype showed up just a few times. V is TRBV12-3 or TRBV12-4 and J is TRBJ2-2, with D maybe TRBD1 (6 bases). The CDR3 sequence is 15 residues long. The germline V and J ends were trimmed by 6 bases and 1 base, with 12 bases remaining between them. The CDR3 here is CASSPDRRNTGELFF. In nucleotides, the CDR3 is TGTGCCAGCAGCCCCGACAGGAGGAACACCGGGGAGCTGTTTTTT.

The chain has TRBV29-1 and TRBJ2-1, with TRBD2 identical over 12 bases. J was trimmed by 3 bases and V by 0 bases; bases with no gene match: 12. Germline V gives CDR1 SQVTM, CDR2 ANQGSEA. CDR3 length: 19 residues. The CDR3 DNA reads TGCAGCGTTGAAGATCTCGGTCTAGCGGGGGGGCCTCGCTACAATGAGCAGTTCTTC. Encoded protein: CSVEDLGLAGGPRYNEQFF.

This clonotype has a handful of counts. The genes are TRBV7-7 and TRBJ2-3; D is tentatively TRBD1 or TRBD2 (5 bases each). The V gene lost 4 bases and the J gene lost 6 bases, with 20 bases spanning the gap. Germline V gives CDR1 SSHAT, CDR2 FNYEAQ (reference sequence). This CDR3 contains 16 residues. The CDR3 loop reads CASSSKSGALCDTQYF. CDR3 nucleotides: TGTGCCAGCAGCTCGAAATCCGGGGCCCTTTGTGATACGCAGTATTTT.

Many counts were recorded for this clonotype. V gene TRBV4-1 combines with J gene TRBJ1-2; D is unresolved. This CDR3 contains 13 residues. Germline V lookup: CDR1 MGHRA, CDR2 YSYEKL. Trimming shortened V by 5 bases and J by 6 bases, and 13 bases separated the two germline ends. The CDR3 protein is CASSSDHRDGYTF. The CDR3 DNA reads as TGCGCCAGCAGCTCCGACCACAGAGATGGCTACACCTTC.

V and J are TRBV18 and TRBJ2-2, with D unresolved. This CDR3 contains 14 residues. In germline, CDR1 is KGHSH, CDR2 LQKENI. The V gene lost 1 base and the J gene lost 3 bases, with 6 bases spanning the gap. The CDR3 sequence: CASSPRGYTGELFF. The CDR3 nucleotides are TGTGCCAGCTCACCACGAGGTTACACCGGGGAGCTGTTTTTT.

As concerns this clonotype: At one boundary the junction diverges from the germline segment, which might be a read error. The CDR3 here is CSATVAGDEQCF. The DNA of the CDR3 is TGCAGCGCCACCGTTGCAGGGGACGAGCAGTGCTTC. This chain links TRBV29-1 with TRBJ2-7; weak D call: TRBD1 (6 bases). The CDR3 length is 12 residues. In germline, CDR1 is SQVTM, CDR2 ANQGSEA.

This sequence joins TRBV13 and TRBJ2-7; D might be TRBD2 (5 bases). The CDR3 is 14 residues long. Germline CDR1 is PRHDT and CDR2 is FYEKMQ (reference sequence). V lost 0 bases, J lost 10 bases, and 16 bases lay in between. The CDR3 protein is CASSLGPQRAGQYF. The DNA of the CDR3 is TGTGCCAGCAGCTTAGGCCCACAGAGGGCCGGACAGTACTTC.

This clonotype was observed a handful of times. V usage is TRBV4-1 and J usage is TRBJ2-7; no firm D call. With 2 bases removed from V and 0 bases from J, the gap between germline ends came to 5 bases. CDR3 length: 13 residues. The germline V gene has CDR1 MGHRA and CDR2 YSYEKL. The CDR3 DNA is TGCGCCAGCAGCCAAACCCCCTCCTACGAGCAGTACTTC. Translation: CASSQTPSYEQYF.

The genes are TRBV6-4 and TRBJ2-1, with TRBD1 as a possible D gene (6 bases). Germline values: CDR1 MRHNA, CDR2 SNTAGT. The CDR3 contains 19 residues. The DNA for the CDR3 is TGTGGAGCTCACGTTCCCGGGACAAAGGGGAATAAAACATACAATGAGCAGTTCTTC. Amino acids: CGAHVPGTKGNKTYNEQFF.

The chain is built from TRBV4-2 and TRBJ1-4; D is ambiguous. This CDR3 region has 15 residues. The V end lost 1 base, the J end lost 5 bases, and 11 bases lay between the germline ends. Germline V CDR1 and CDR2: LGHNA, YNFKEQ. CDR3 sequence (DNA): TGTGCCAGCAGCCAAGTACGCCGAGAAAATGAAAAACTGTTTTTT. Residues: CASSQVRRENEKLFF.

V usage is TRBV25-1 and J usage is TRBJ2-3; 9 nucleotides match TRBD1. Germline V CDR1 and CDR2: MGHDK, SYGVNS. Trimming took 4 bases from V and 5 from J; bases not matched to a gene: 13. This CDR3 has 17 residues. The CDR3 DNA sequence: TGTGCCAGCAGTGCACGAACCGGGACAGGGCTTATAGATACGCAGTATTTT. Its protein is CASSARTGTGLIDTQYF.

The chain uses TRBV29-1 and TRBJ1-1; 7 bases match TRBD1. This CDR3 contains 13 residues. V dropped 6 bases and J dropped 6; count of bases not matched to a gene: 10. Germline assignment: CDR1 SQVTM and CDR2 ANQGSEA. The CDR3 here is CSVLPTGSPEAFF. Here the CDR3 DNA reads TGCAGCGTCTTACCGACAGGGAGTCCTGAAGCTTTCTTT.

This sequence joins TRBV10-3 and TRBJ2-1, with a weak D call TRBD2 (5 bases). V lost 4 bases to trimming and J lost 2 bases, with 9 bases between them. This CDR3 is built from 14 residues. Germline V gene lookup returns CDR1 ENHRY and CDR2 SYGVKD. In DNA, the CDR3 is TGTGCCATCAGTGTTGAGGGAGCCTACAATGAGCAGTTCTTC. Translating gives CAISVEGAYNEQFF.